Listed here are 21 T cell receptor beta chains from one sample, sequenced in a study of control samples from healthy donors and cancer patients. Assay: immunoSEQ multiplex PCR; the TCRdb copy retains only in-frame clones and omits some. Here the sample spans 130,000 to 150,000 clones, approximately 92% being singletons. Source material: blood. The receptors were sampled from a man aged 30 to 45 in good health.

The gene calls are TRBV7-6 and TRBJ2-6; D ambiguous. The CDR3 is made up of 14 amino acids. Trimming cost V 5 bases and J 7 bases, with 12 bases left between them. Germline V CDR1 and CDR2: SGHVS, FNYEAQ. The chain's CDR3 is CASSPTAGANVLTF. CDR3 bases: TGTGCCAGCAGCCCTACCGCCGGTGCCAACGTCCTGACTTTC.

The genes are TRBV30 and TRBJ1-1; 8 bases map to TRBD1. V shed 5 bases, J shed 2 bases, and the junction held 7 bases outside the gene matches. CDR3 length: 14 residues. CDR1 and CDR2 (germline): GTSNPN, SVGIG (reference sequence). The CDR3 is CAWSGGRGNTEAFF. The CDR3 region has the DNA TGTGCCTGGTCAGGGGGCAGGGGAAACACTGAAGCTTTCTTT.

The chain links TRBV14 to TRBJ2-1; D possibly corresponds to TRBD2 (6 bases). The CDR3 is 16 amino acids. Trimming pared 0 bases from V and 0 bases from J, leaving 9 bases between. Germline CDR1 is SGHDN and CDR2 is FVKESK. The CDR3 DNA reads TGTGCCAGCAGCCAAGATATTAGCGGCTCCTACAATGAGCAGTTCTTC. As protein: CASSQDISGSYNEQFF.

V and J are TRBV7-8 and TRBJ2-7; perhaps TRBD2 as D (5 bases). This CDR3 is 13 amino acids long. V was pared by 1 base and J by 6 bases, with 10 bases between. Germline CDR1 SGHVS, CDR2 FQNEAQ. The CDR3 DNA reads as TGTGCCAGCAGCTTAGTGGACGGGGTCGAGCAGTACTTC. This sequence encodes CASSLVDGVEQYF.

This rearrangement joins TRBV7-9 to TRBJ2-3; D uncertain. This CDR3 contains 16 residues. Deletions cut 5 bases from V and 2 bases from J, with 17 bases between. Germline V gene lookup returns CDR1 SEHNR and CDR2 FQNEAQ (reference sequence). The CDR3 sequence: CASSPYTVDNTDTQYF. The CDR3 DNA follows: TGTGCCAGCAGCCCATATACCGTGGATAACACAGATACGCAGTATTTT.

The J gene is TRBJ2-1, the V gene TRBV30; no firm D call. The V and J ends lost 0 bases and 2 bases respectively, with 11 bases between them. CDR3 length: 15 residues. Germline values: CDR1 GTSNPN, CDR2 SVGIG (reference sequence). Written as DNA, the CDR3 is TGTGCCTGGAGTGTGTCCCAGCAACCCTACAATGAGCAGTTCTTC. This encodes CAWSVSQQPYNEQFF.

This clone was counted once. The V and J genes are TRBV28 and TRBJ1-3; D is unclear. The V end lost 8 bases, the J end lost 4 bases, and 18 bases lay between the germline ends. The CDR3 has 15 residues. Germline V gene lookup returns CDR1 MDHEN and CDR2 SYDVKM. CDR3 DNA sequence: TGTGCCAGCTCGGTTGGAGGATCCCTCGGAAACACCATATATTTT. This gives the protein CASSVGGSLGNTIYF.

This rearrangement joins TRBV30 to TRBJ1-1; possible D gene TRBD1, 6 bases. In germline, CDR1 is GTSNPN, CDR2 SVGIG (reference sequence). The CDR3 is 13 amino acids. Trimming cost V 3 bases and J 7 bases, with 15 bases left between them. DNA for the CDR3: TGTGCCTGGAGCAAGGCTCGGGGGCGTGAAGCTTTCTTT. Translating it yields CAWSKARGREAFF.

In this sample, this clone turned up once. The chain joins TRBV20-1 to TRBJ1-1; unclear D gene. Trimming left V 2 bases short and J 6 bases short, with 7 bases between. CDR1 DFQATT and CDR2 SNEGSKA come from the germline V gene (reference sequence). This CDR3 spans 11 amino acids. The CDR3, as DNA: TGCAGTGCTAGATCTACCCCTGAAGCTTTCTTT. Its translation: CSARSTPEAFF.

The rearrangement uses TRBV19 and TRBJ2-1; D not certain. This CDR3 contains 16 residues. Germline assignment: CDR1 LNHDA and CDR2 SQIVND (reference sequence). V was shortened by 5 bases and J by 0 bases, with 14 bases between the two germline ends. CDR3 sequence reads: CASSLKDRLSYNEQFF. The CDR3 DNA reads TGTGCCAGTAGTCTAAAAGACCGCCTCTCCTACAATGAGCAGTTCTTC.

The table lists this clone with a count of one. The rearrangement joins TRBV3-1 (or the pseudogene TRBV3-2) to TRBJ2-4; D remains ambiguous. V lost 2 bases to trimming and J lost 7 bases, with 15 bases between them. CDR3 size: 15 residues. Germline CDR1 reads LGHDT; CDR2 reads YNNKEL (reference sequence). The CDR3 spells CASSQYSGIRNIQYF. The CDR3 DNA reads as TGTGCCAGCAGCCAATACTCCGGTATTCGGAACATTCAGTACTTC.

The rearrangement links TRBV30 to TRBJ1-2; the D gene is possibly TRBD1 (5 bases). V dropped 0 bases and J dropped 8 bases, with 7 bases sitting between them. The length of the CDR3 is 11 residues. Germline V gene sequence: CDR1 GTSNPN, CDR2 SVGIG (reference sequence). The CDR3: CAWSVGAGYTF. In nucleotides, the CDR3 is TGTGCCTGGAGTGTAGGGGCCGGCTACACCTTC. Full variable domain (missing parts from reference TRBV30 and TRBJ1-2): SQTIHQWPATLVQPVGSPLSLECTVEGTSNPNLYWYRQAAGRGLQLLFYSVGIGQISSEVPQNLSASRPQDRQFILSSKKLLLSDSGFYLCAWSVGAGYTFGSGTRLTVV.

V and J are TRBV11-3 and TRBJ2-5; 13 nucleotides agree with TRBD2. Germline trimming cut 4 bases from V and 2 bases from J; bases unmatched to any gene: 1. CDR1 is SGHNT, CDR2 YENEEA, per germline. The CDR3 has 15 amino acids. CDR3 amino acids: CASSSGLAGQETQYF. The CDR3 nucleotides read TGTGCCAGCAGCTCGGGACTAGCGGGACAAGAGACCCAGTACTTC.

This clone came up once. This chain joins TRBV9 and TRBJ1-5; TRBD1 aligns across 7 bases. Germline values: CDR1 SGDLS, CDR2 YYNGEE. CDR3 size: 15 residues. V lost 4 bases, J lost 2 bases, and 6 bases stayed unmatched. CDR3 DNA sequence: TGTGCCAGCAGCAAGACAGGGAGCGGCAATCAGCCCCAGCATTTT. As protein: CASSKTGSGNQPQHF. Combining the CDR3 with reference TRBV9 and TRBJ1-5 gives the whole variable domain DSGVTQTPKHLITATGQRVTLRCSPRSGDLSVYWYQQSLDQGLQFLIQYYNGEERAKGNILERFSAQQFPDLHSELNLSSLELGDSALYFCASSKTGSGNQPQHFGDGTRLSIL.

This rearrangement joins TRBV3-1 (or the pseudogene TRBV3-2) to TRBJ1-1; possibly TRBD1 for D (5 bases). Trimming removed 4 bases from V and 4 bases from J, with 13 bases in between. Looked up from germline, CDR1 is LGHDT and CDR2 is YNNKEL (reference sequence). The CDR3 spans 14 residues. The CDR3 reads CASSPRGWGTEAFF. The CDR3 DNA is TGTGCCAGCAGCCCACGGGGGTGGGGCACTGAAGCTTTCTTT.

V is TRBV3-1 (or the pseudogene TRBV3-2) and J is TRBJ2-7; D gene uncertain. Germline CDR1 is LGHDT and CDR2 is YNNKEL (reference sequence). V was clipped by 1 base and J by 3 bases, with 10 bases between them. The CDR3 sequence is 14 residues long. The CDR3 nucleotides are TGTGCCAGCAGCCAAGTAACCGGTAGCTACGAGCAGTACTTC. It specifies CASSQVTGSYEQYF.

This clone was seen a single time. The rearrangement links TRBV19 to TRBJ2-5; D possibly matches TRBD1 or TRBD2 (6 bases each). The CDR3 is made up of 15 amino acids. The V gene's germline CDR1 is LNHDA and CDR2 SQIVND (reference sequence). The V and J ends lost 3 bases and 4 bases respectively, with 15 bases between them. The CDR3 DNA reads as TGTGCCAGTAGTATTGGGGGGCTTCGAATAGAGACCCAGTACTTC. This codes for CASSIGGLRIETQYF.

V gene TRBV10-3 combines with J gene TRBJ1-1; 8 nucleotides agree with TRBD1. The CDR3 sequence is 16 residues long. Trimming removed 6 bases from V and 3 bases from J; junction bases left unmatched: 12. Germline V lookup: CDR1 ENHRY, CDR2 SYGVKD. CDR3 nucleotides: TGTGCCATCAGCCCTGGACAGGGTCAAGGTGACACTGAAGCTTTCTTT. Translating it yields CAISPGQGQGDTEAFF.

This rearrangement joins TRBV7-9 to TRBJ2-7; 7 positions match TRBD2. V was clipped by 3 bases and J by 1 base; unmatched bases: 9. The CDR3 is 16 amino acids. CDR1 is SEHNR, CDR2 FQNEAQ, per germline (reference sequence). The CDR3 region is CASSFARGSLSYEQYF. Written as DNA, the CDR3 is TGTGCCAGCAGCTTCGCTCGCGGGAGTTTATCCTACGAGCAGTACTTC.

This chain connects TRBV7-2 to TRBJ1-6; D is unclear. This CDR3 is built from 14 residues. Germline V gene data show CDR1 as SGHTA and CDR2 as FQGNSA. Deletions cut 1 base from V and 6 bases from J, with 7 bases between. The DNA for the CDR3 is TGTGCCAGCAGCTTAGAGAGAACTAATTCACCCCTCCACTTT. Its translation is CASSLERTNSPLHF.

Written as DNA, the CDR3 is TGTGCCAGCAGCTTTAAGGCAGGGAGGGACTATGGCTACACCTTC. It yields the protein CASSFKAGRDYGYTF. The gene calls are TRBV5-4 and TRBJ1-2; a possible D gene is TRBD1 (5 bases). The CDR3 has 15 amino acids. V lost 2 bases and J 3 bases, leaving 14 bases between the germline ends. Germline lookup yields CDR1 SGHNT and CDR2 YYREEE (reference sequence).